This TCR beta chain was identified in a study of shared clonotypes between healthy human individuals. Study-wide points: Estimated clonotype richness was generally higher in naive than memory subsets. Of the naive CD4 clonotypes, 4% to 5% were shared across several donors. Generation probability values for non-shared clonotypes were lower than those for clonotypes shared by all four donors.

A word on this clone: What it recognizes is unknown. This CDR3 is also generated by other DNA sequences in the sample.

This table comes from immunoSEQ multiplex PCR, and its TCRdb copy is limited to in-frame clones, with some not included. The sample gives some 2.1 million clones, about 95% of which show up once; 0.85% to 1.3% is in the top ten. In germline, CDR1 is LGHNA, CDR2 YSLEER. The CDR3 is 15 amino acids. Trimming cost V 4 bases and J 3 bases; bases outside gene matches: 2. Selected positively for CCR7 and CD45RO-negative, naive CD8 cells excluded terminally differentiated effector memory CD45RA+ cells. All donors were Caucasian adults living in Nashville, Tennessee. This receptor was obtained from a man younger than 35 in good health. The sample was naive CD8+ T cells sorted from blood. The rearrangement joins TRBV4-3 to TRBJ2-2; 10 bases fit TRBD2. CDR3 loop: CASSPGLAYTGELFF. The CDR3 DNA reads as TGCGCCAGCAGCCCGGGACTAGCGTACACCGGGGAGCTGTTTTTT.